The 19 T cell receptor beta chains in this list originate from one sample, sequenced in a study of shared clonotypes between healthy human individuals. Data came from immunoSEQ multiplex PCR; TCRdb stores just in-frame clones and leaves some out. The sample holds 2 million to 2.5 million clones, under 97% seen once. The sequencing input was naive CD4+ T cells sorted from blood. Stated subset: CD45RA+ positively selected. The receptors derive from a man between 18 and 35 years old in good health.

This chain uses TRBV27 with TRBJ2-3; unclear D gene. The germline CDR1 and CDR2 sequences are MNHEY and SMNVEV (reference sequence). The ends were cut back, 5 bases at V and 2 bases at J, with 8 bases in the middle. CDR3 length: 13 residues. DNA for the CDR3: TGTGCCAGCAGTCCCCGGGCCACAGATACGCAGTATTTT. The encoded protein is CASSPRATDTQYF.

The chain uses TRBV4-3 and TRBJ2-1; no clear D gene. The CDR3 sequence is 13 residues long. In germline, CDR1 is LGHNA, CDR2 YSLEER. The ends were cut back, 1 base at V and 4 bases at J, with 5 bases in the middle. In DNA, the CDR3 is TGCGCCAGCAGCCAAGCCGGGTACAATGAGCAGTTCTTC. Translating it yields CASSQAGYNEQFF.

This clone has a handful of counts. The chain employs TRBV5-8 and TRBJ2-7, with 11 positions matching TRBD2. The CDR3 sequence is 15 residues long. Germline V lookup: CDR1 SGHTS, CDR2 YDEGEE. Losses at the gene ends were 3 bases for V and 8 bases for J; bases not matched to a gene: 10. Written as DNA, the CDR3 is TGTGCCAGCAGCTCCACTAGCGGGAGTGGTAGAAAGCAGTACTTC. Protein sequence: CASSSTSGSGRKQYF.

The chain has TRBV30 and TRBJ2-7; 9 bases are shared with TRBD2. J lost 3 bases, V lost 3 bases, and 6 bases had no gene match. Germline V CDR1 and CDR2: GTSNPN, SVGIG (reference sequence). This CDR3 has 14 residues. The chain's CDR3 is CAWSGGTSYYEQYF. In DNA, the CDR3 is TGTGCCTGGAGCGGGGGGACTAGCTACTACGAGCAGTACTTC.

V usage is TRBV7-2 and J usage is TRBJ2-3; the D gene could be TRBD1 or TRBD2 (7 bases each). This CDR3 is 13 amino acids long. Germline values: CDR1 SGHTA, CDR2 FQGNSA. CDR3: CAEGGGPTDTQYF. The DNA for the CDR3 is TGTGCGGAGGGAGGGGGCCCCACAGATACGCAGTATTTT.

A remark on this clone: Different DNA sequences within this sample yield the same CDR3. V gene TRBV6-6 combines with J gene TRBJ2-1; 7 bases agree with TRBD2. CDR3 length equals 16 residues. V trimming: 0 bases; J trimming: 0 bases; junction bases outside the gene matches: 2. From germline, CDR1 is MNHNY and CDR2 SVGAGI (reference sequence). As DNA, the CDR3 is TGTGCCAGCAGTTACTCTGGCGGGAGCTCCTACAATGAGCAGTTCTTC. It specifies CASSYSGGSSYNEQFF.

The chain employs TRBV6-5 and TRBJ1-2; 10 bases agree with TRBD1. Trimming at V came to 8 bases and at J to 3 bases, leaving 3 bases not matched to a gene. The CDR3 consists of 13 residues. Germline CDR1 is MNHEY and CDR2 is SVGAGI. DNA for the CDR3: TGTGCCAGCGGGGACAGGGGAGACTATGGCTACACCTTC. It encodes CASGDRGDYGYTF.

The rearrangement links TRBV4-3 to TRBJ2-1; a possible D gene is TRBD1 (6 bases). Per the germline V gene, CDR1 is LGHNA and CDR2 is YSLEER. The length of the CDR3 is 15 residues. The ends were cut back, 4 bases at V and 3 bases at J, with 13 bases in the middle. Here the CDR3 DNA reads TGCGCCAGCAGCCTGAACAGGGTGGACTACAATGAGCAGTTCTTC. Protein product: CASSLNRVDYNEQFF.

The V gene is TRBV27, the J gene TRBJ1-5; D is perhaps TRBD1 (5 bases). Germline V CDR1 and CDR2: MNHEY, SMNVEV (reference sequence). The CDR3 covers 15 residues. Trimming pared 8 bases from V and 2 bases from J, leaving 16 bases between. The CDR3 nucleotides read TGTGCCAGCTCCCGGGGGGATAGGGGCAATCAGCCCCAGCATTTT. Its protein is CASSRGDRGNQPQHF.

J is TRBJ2-2 and V is TRBV7-8; no clear D gene. Germline CDR1 SGHVS, CDR2 FQNEAQ. V lost 5 bases, J lost 0 bases, and 10 bases lay in between. CDR3 size: 15 residues. For the CDR3, the DNA is TGTGCCAGCAGCGCTAGAATGGCGAACACCGGGGAGCTGTTTTTT. Translated, it gives CASSARMANTGELFF.

V is TRBV11-2 and J is TRBJ2-7; tentative D call: TRBD2 (6 bases). The V end was cut by 3 bases, the J end by 2 bases, with 8 bases between. The CDR3 is 13 amino acids. Germline lookup yields CDR1 SGHAT and CDR2 FQNNGV. The CDR3: CASSLDYTYEQYF. Here the CDR3 DNA reads TGTGCCAGCAGCTTGGACTACACCTACGAGCAGTACTTC. Together with reference TRBV11-2 and TRBJ2-7, the CDR3 gives the full variable domain: EAGVAQSPRYKIIEKRQSVAFWCNPISGHATLYWYQQILGQGPKLLIQFQNNGVVDDSQLPKDRFSAERLKGVDSTLKIQPAKLEDSAVYLCASSLDYTYEQYFGPGTRLTVT.

This chain uses TRBV18 with TRBJ2-5, with 10 bases matching TRBD1. The length of the CDR3 is 14 residues. Losses at the gene ends were 2 bases for V and 5 bases for J; bases not matched to a gene: 2. The V gene's germline CDR1 is KGHSH and CDR2 LQKENI. The CDR3 protein is CASSPGTGAETQYF. In nucleotides, the CDR3 is TGTGCCAGCTCACCAGGGACAGGGGCCGAGACCCAGTACTTC.

In the case of this clone: The sample holds other DNA sequences that translate to the same CDR3. The rearrangement links TRBV6-1 to TRBJ1-6; a possible D gene is TRBD1 (6 bases). V lost 5 bases, J lost 7 bases, and 9 bases lay in between. Germline V gives CDR1 MNHNS, CDR2 SASEGT. This CDR3 spans 13 amino acids. CDR3 DNA: TGTGCCAGCAGTCCCCAGGGGAATTCACCCCTCCACTTT. It is translated as CASSPQGNSPLHF.

This clone has a single count. The chain employs TRBV5-1 and TRBJ2-7; D not certain. The CDR3 is 13 amino acids. Trimming shortened V by 4 bases and J by 3 bases, and 11 bases separated the two germline ends. The germline CDR1 and CDR2 sequences are SGHRS and YFSETQ. DNA for the CDR3: TGCGCCAGCAGCCCGAACATGGGCTACGAGCAGTACTTC. Protein: CASSPNMGYEQYF.

The rearrangement uses TRBV28 and TRBJ2-7; tentative D call: TRBD2 (6 bases). CDR3 size: 14 residues. Trimming took off 6 bases at V and 6 bases at J, with 18 bases between the two ends. Germline lookup yields CDR1 MDHEN and CDR2 SYDVKM. This chain's CDR3 is CASSVFGGTGEQYF. For the CDR3, the DNA is TGTGCCAGCAGCGTATTTGGCGGGACGGGCGAGCAGTACTTC.

V gene TRBV15 combines with J gene TRBJ1-6; 7 bases line up with TRBD1. This CDR3 is 18 amino acids long. The V gene end was trimmed by 1 base and the J gene end by 0 bases; junction bases not matched to a gene: 6. In germline, CDR1 is LNHNV, CDR2 YYDKDF (reference sequence). The CDR3 loop is CATSRGTGPSSYNSPLHF. The CDR3 DNA reads as TGTGCCACCAGCAGAGGGACAGGACCCAGCTCCTATAATTCACCCCTCCACTTT.

V is TRBV11-1 and J is TRBJ1-1, with a weak D call TRBD1 (5 bases). Germline CDR1 is SGHAT and CDR2 is FQDESV (reference sequence). V lost 4 bases, J lost 0 bases, and 12 bases lay in between. The CDR3 is made up of 15 amino acids. CDR3 sequence (DNA): TGTGCCAGCAGCTGGGCGACAGTTATGAACACTGAAGCTTTCTTT. Its translation is CASSWATVMNTEAFF. Using reference TRBV11-1 and TRBJ1-1 for the parts outside the CDR3, the full variable domain is EAEVAQSPRYKITEKSQAVAFWCDPISGHATLYWYRQILGQGPELLVQFQDESVVDDSQLPKDRFSAERLKGVDSTLKIQPAELGDSAMYLCASSWATVMNTEAFFGQGTRLTVV.

This clone came up once. The genes are TRBV7-2 and TRBJ2-1; 8 bases map to TRBD2. V shed 1 base and J 7 bases; nucleotides not matched to a gene: 6. The CDR3 totals 15 residues. The germline V gene encodes CDR1 SGHTA and CDR2 FQGNSA. As DNA, the CDR3 is TGTGCCAGCAGCTTAGGTGCTAGCGGGTTAAATGAGCAGTTCTTC. Its translation: CASSLGASGLNEQFF. Full variable domain (missing parts from reference TRBV7-2 and TRBJ2-1): GAGVSQSPSNKVTEKGKDVELRCDPISGHTALYWYRQSLGQGLEFLIYFQGNSAPDKSGLPSDRFSAERTGGSVSTLTIQRTQQEDSAVYLCASSLGASGLNEQFFGPGTRLTVL.

The V gene is TRBV27, the J gene TRBJ2-1, with no clear D. CDR1 is MNHEY and CDR2 is SMNVEV in the germline V gene (reference sequence). V shed 1 base and J shed 5 bases, with 15 bases lying between them. This CDR3 spans 16 amino acids. The CDR3 nucleotides are TGTGCCAGCAGTTTATGGAGAGGATACCTTAACAATGAGCAGTTCTTC. This gives the protein CASSLWRGYLNNEQFF.